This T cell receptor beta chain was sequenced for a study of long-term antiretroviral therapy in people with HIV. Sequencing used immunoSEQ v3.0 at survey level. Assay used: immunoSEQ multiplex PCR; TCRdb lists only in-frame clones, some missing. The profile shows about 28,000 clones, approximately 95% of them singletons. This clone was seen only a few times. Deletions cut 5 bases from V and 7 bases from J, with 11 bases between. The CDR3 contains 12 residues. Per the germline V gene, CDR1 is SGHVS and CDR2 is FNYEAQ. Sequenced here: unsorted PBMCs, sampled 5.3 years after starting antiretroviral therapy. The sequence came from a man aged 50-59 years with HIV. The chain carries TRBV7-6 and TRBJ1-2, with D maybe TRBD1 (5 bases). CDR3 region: CASSTPGFGYTF. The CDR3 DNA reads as TGTGCCAGCAGCACCCCAGGGTTTGGCTACACCTTC.